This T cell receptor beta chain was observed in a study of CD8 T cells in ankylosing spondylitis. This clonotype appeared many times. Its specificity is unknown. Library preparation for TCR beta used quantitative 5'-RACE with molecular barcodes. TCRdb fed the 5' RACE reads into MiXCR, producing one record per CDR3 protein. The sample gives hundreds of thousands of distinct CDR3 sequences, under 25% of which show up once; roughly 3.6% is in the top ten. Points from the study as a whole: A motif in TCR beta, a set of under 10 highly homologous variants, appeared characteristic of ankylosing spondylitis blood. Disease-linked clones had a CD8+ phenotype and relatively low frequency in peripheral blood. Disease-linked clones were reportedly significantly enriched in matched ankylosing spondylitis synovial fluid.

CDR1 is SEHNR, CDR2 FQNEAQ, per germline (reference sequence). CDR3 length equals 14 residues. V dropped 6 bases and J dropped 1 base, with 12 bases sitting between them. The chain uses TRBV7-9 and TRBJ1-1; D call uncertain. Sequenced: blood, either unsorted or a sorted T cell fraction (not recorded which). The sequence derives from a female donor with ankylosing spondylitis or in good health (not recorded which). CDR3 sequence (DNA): TGTGCCAGCAGAACGGATACTCCGAACACTGAAGCTTTCTTT. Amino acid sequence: CASRTDTPNTEAFF.